What follows are 5 T cell receptor beta chains derived from one specimen sequenced in a study of patients and donors after allogeneic stem cell transplantation. Each CDR3 protein is one row after TCRdb ran MiXCR on the RT-PCR reads. The table records about 40,000 distinct CDR3 sequences, about 30% of them present only once. Specimen: blood, either unsorted or a sorted T cell fraction (not recorded which). The receptor source for this set is a human donor who was either an allogeneic HSCT recipient or a stem cell or donor lymphocyte infusion donor (not recorded which). It is not recorded whose cells these are; they may come from a transplant donor.

This rearrangement joins TRBV3-1 to TRBJ2-7, with D tentatively TRBD1 or TRBD2 (6 bases each). CDR1 is LGHDT and CDR2 is YNNKEL in the germline V gene (reference sequence). The CDR3 runs to 16 residues. The V gene lost 2 bases and the J gene lost 0 bases, with 14 bases spanning the gap. CDR3 amino acids: CASSQIPGGNSYEQYF. CDR3 sequence (DNA): TGTGCCAGCAGCCAAATCCCCGGGGGCAACTCCTACGAGCAGTACTTC.

The CDR3 reads CASSPWDRGSNQPQHF. CDR3 nucleotides: TGTGCCAGCAGCCCCTGGGACAGGGGTAGCAATCAGCCCCAGCATTTT. This chain connects TRBV5-5 to TRBJ1-5, with TRBD1 identical over 10 bases. V was clipped by 4 bases and J by 0 bases; unmatched bases: 4. The CDR3 loop spans 16 amino acids. Germline CDR1 and CDR2: SGHKS and YYEKEE (reference sequence).

This clonotype has just one count. V gene TRBV28 combines with J gene TRBJ1-1; no reliable D call. The germline CDR1 and CDR2 sequences are MDHEN and SYDVKM. The V end lost 3 bases, the J end lost 1 base, and 12 bases lay between the germline ends. The CDR3 spans 15 residues. The CDR3 protein is CASSFDPTPNTEAFF. CDR3 nucleotide sequence: TGTGCCAGCAGTTTCGATCCGACACCGAACACTGAAGCTTTCTTT.

The chain employs TRBV12-3 or TRBV12-4 and TRBJ2-3, with D unresolved. Deletions cut 5 bases from V and 6 bases from J, with 12 bases between. This CDR3 is 13 amino acids long. The CDR3 DNA reads as TGTGCCAGCAGTCTTAATGGACCCGATACGCAGTATTTT. It translates to CASSLNGPDTQYF.

This clonotype showed up just a few times. The J gene is TRBJ2-7, the V gene TRBV4-3; 9 bases align to TRBD2. Germline loops: CDR1 LGHNA, CDR2 YSLEER. Trimming at V came to 4 bases and at J to 4 bases, leaving 11 bases not matched to a gene. The CDR3 length is 16 residues. CDR3 protein: CASSPFRGLAAYEQYF. The CDR3, as DNA: TGCGCCAGCAGCCCCTTCCGGGGACTAGCAGCTTACGAGCAGTACTTC.